What follows describes a single TCR beta chain. Its antigen is currently unknown. The sample originates from a study of cytotoxic CD8 clonotypes in ibrutinib-treated CLL. Points from the study as a whole: Having risen at ibrutinib response, clonality had fallen back toward baseline by progression.

Sequencing was designed to attain a depth spanning 1 in 200,000 to 1 in 1 million T cells. Produced via immunoSEQ multiplex PCR; TCRdb's table is partial and in-frame only. The table lists some 170,000 clones, 88% of them singletons, with 3% to 3.5% in the top ten. V trimming: 2 bases; J trimming: 7 bases; junction bases outside the gene matches: 7. There are 15 residues in the CDR3. The germline gives CDR1 LGHNT, CDR2 FRNRAP. The V and J genes are TRBV12-5 and TRBJ1-2; 10 nucleotides match TRBD1. This clonotype was sampled from a human donor with chronic lymphocytic leukemia. The sample was PBMCs, taken at disease progression, from a patient treated with ibrutinib. CDR3 nucleotides: TGTGCTAGTGGTTTGAAGGGACAGGGGTTGGGTGGCTACACCTTC. Translated, it gives CASGLKGQGLGGYTF.